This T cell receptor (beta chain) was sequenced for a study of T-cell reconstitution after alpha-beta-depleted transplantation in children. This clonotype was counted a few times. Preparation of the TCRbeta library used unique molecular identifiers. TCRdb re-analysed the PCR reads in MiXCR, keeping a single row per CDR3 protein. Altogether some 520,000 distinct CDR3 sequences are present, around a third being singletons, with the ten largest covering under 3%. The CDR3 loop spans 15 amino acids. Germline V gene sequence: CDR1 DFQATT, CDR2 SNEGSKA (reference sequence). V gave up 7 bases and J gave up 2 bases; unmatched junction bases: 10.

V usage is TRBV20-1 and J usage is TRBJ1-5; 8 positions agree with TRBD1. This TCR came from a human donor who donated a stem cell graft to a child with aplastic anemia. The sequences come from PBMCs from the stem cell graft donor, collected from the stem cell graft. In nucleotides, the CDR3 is TGCAGTGTCAGGCCCATGACAGGGGGCAATCAGCCCCAGCATTTT. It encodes CSVRPMTGGNQPQHF.